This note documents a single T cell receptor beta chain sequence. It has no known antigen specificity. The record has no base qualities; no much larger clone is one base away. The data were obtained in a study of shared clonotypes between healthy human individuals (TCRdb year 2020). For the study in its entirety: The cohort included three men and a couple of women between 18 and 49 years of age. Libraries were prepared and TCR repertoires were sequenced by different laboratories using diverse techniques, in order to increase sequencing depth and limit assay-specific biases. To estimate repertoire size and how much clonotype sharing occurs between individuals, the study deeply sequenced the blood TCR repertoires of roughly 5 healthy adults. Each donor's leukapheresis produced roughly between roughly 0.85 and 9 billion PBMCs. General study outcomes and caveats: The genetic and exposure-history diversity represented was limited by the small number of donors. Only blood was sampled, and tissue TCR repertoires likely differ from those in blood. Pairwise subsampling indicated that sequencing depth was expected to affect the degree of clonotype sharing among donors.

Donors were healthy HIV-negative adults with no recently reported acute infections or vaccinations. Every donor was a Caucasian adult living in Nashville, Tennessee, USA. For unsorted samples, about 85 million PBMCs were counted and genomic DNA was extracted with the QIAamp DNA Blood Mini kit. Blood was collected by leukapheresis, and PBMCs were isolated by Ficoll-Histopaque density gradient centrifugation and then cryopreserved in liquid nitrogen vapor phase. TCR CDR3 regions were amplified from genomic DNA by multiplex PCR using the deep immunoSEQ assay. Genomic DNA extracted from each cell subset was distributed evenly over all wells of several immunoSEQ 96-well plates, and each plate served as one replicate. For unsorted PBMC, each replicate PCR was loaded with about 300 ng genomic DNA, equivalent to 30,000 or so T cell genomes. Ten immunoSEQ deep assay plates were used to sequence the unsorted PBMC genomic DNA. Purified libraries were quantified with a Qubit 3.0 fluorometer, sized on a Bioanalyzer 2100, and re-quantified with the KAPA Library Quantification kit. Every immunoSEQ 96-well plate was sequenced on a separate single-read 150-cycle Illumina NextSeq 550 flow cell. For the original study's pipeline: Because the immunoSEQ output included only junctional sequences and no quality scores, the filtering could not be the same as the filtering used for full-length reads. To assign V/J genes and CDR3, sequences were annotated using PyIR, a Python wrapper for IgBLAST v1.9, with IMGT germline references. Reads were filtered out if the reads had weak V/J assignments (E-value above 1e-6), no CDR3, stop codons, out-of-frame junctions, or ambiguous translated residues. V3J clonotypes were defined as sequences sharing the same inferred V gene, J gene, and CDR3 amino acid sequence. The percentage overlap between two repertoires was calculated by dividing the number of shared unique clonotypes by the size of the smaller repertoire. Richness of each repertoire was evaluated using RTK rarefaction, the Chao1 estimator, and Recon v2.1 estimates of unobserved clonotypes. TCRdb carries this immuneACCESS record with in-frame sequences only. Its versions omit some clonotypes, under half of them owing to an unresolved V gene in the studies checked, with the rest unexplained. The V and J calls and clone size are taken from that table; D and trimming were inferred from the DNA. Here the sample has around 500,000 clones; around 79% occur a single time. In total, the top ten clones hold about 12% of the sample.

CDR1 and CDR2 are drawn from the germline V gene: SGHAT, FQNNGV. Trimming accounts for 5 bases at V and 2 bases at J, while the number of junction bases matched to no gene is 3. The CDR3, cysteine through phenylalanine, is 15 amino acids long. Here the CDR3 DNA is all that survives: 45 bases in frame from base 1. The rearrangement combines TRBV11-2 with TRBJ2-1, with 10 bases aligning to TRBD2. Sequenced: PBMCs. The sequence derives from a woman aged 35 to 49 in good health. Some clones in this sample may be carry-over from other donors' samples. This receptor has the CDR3 CASSQSGRAYNEQFF. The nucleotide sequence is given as TGTGCCAGCAGCCAAAGCGGGAGGGCCTACAATGAGCAGTTCTTC.